These T cell receptor beta chains were read from a single sample in a study of blood T cell repertoires in COVID-19. The repertoire was sequenced with immunoSEQ multiplex PCR; TCRdb's copy has only in-frame clones and lacks some. The profile shows roughly 120,000 clones, roughly 88% of them singletons. Sequencing was performed on peripheral blood. These receptors were taken from a woman older than 75 with active or convalescent COVID-19. CDR3s include the opening cysteine and the closing phenylalanine or tryptophan. Fields, in order: V gene, J gene, clone size, CDR3 length, D gene, CDR3 protein, CDR3 DNA. A D gene is named only where the DNA matches it firmly. Some rows mark clone size as missing; the rest say once, few, many or name a class of expanded clone.

V gene: TRBV3-1/TRBV3-2
J gene: TRBJ1-5
clone size: NA
CDR3 length: 13
D gene: NA
CDR3 protein: CASSLIGNQPQHF
CDR3 DNA: TGTGCCAGCAGCCTTATTGGCAATCAGCCCCAGCATTTT

V gene: TRBV27
J gene: TRBJ2-2
clone size: NA
CDR3 length: 15
D gene: NA
CDR3 protein: CASNSRSGGTGELFF
CDR3 DNA: TGTGCCAGCAACTCCAGAAGCGGAGGGACCGGGGAGCTGTTTTTT

V gene: TRBV28
J gene: TRBJ2-2
clone size: NA
CDR3 length: 15
D gene: NA
CDR3 protein: CASSLGRELRGELFF
CDR3 DNA: TGTGCCAGCAGTTTGGGTCGGGAGTTACGCGGGGAGCTGTTTTTT

V gene: TRBV7-3
J gene: TRBJ2-3
clone size: NA
CDR3 length: 15
D gene: TRBD2
CDR3 protein: CASSFLGLARDTQYF
CDR3 DNA: TGTGCCAGCAGCTTTTTGGGACTAGCGCGTGATACGCAGTATTTT

V gene: TRBV9
J gene: TRBJ1-2
clone size: NA
CDR3 length: 16
D gene: NA
CDR3 protein: CASSANRQGREDGYTF
CDR3 DNA: TGTGCCAGCAGCGCTAACAGGCAGGGCCGGGAGGATGGCTACACCTTC

V gene: TRBV14
J gene: TRBJ1-1
clone size: NA
CDR3 length: 13
D gene: NA
CDR3 protein: CASSQARTVSAFF
CDR3 DNA: TGTGCCAGCAGCCAAGCCCGGACAGTCTCAGCTTTCTTT

V gene: TRBV4-2
J gene: TRBJ1-2
clone size: NA
CDR3 length: 15
D gene: NA
CDR3 protein: CASSQDPTGHYGYTF
CDR3 DNA: TGTGCCAGCAGCCAAGATCCCACAGGGCACTATGGCTACACCTTC

V gene: TRBV10-3
J gene: TRBJ2-7
clone size: NA
CDR3 length: 13
D gene: NA
CDR3 protein: CAISEGGDHEQYF
CDR3 DNA: TGTGCCATCAGTGAGGGCGGGGACCACGAGCAGTACTTC

V gene: TRBV5-1
J gene: TRBJ2-3
clone size: NA
CDR3 length: 16
D gene: TRBD2
CDR3 protein: CASSLQLAGPTDTQYF
CDR3 DNA: TGCGCCAGCAGCTTGCAACTAGCGGGGCCCACAGATACGCAGTATTTT

V gene: TRBV6-5
J gene: TRBJ2-5
clone size: NA
CDR3 length: 14
D gene: TRBD2
CDR3 protein: CASSYAGRVETQYF
CDR3 DNA: TGTGCCAGCAGTTACGCCGGGAGGGTAGAGACCCAGTACTTC

V gene: TRBV28
J gene: TRBJ2-7
clone size: once
CDR3 length: 14
D gene: NA
CDR3 protein: CASREEPSFYEQYF
CDR3 DNA: TGTGCCAGCAGGGAGGAGCCTTCCTTCTACGAGCAGTACTTC

V gene: TRBV28
J gene: TRBJ2-1
clone size: NA
CDR3 length: 13
D gene: TRBD1
CDR3 protein: CASGQGAYNEQFF
CDR3 DNA: TGTGCCAGCGGGCAGGGGGCCTACAATGAGCAGTTCTTC

V gene: TRBV24-1
J gene: TRBJ2-1
clone size: NA
CDR3 length: 15
D gene: NA
CDR3 protein: CATSDVRAPSDEQFF
CDR3 DNA: TGTGCCACCAGTGATGTCAGGGCCCCTTCAGACGAGCAGTTCTTC

V gene: TRBV9
J gene: TRBJ2-6
clone size: NA
CDR3 length: 15
D gene: NA
CDR3 protein: CASSVGGAGANVLTF
CDR3 DNA: TGTGCCAGCAGCGTGGGTGGGGCAGGGGCCAACGTCCTGACTTTC

V gene: TRBV19
J gene: TRBJ1-6
clone size: NA
CDR3 length: 16
D gene: NA
CDR3 protein: CASSQRGPYYNSPLHF
CDR3 DNA: TGTGCCAGTAGTCAGAGAGGGCCCTACTATAATTCACCCCTCCACTTT

V gene: TRBV7-8
J gene: TRBJ1-1
clone size: NA
CDR3 length: 16
D gene: TRBD1
CDR3 protein: CASSQGQGLSLLEAFF
CDR3 DNA: TGTGCCAGCAGCCAGGGACAGGGACTATCCCTCCTTGAAGCTTTCTTT

V gene: TRBV27
J gene: TRBJ1-5
clone size: NA
CDR3 length: 14
D gene: NA
CDR3 protein: CASSIRRGNQPQHF
CDR3 DNA: TGTGCCAGCAGTATTAGACGGGGCAATCAGCCCCAGCATTTT

V gene: TRBV4-2
J gene: TRBJ1-2
clone size: NA
CDR3 length: 16
D gene: NA
CDR3 protein: CASSQDTLTGSDGYTF
CDR3 DNA: TGTGCCAGCAGCCAAGATACCCTGACGGGGTCGGATGGCTACACCTTC

V gene: TRBV10-3
J gene: TRBJ2-1
clone size: NA
CDR3 length: 12
D gene: TRBD1
CDR3 protein: CAIRETGFEQFF
CDR3 DNA: TGTGCCATCAGAGAGACAGGGTTTGAGCAGTTCTTC

V gene: TRBV5-1
J gene: TRBJ2-3
clone size: NA
CDR3 length: 15
D gene: TRBD2
CDR3 protein: CASSWASGSTDTQYF
CDR3 DNA: TGCGCCAGCAGCTGGGCTAGCGGGAGCACAGATACGCAGTATTTT

V gene: TRBV24-1
J gene: TRBJ2-1
clone size: NA
CDR3 length: 17
D gene: TRBD2
CDR3 protein: CATSDLTSGSSYNEQFF
CDR3 DNA: TGTGCCACCAGTGACCTGACTAGCGGGAGCTCCTACAATGAGCAGTTCTTC

V gene: TRBV5-1
J gene: TRBJ1-1
clone size: NA
CDR3 length: 15
D gene: TRBD1
CDR3 protein: CASSLGTGGGTEAFF
CDR3 DNA: TGCGCCAGCAGCTTGGGGACAGGGGGCGGCACTGAAGCTTTCTTT

V gene: TRBV23-1
J gene: TRBJ1-2
clone size: NA
CDR3 length: 15
D gene: NA
CDR3 protein: CASSLGGKGNYGYTF
CDR3 DNA: TGCGCCAGCAGCCTAGGGGGTAAGGGCAACTATGGCTACACCTTC

V gene: TRBV7-9
J gene: TRBJ1-1
clone size: NA
CDR3 length: 14
D gene: NA
CDR3 protein: CASSVQQGNTEAFF
CDR3 DNA: TGTGCCAGCAGCGTCCAACAGGGGAACACTGAAGCTTTCTTT

V gene: TRBV6-2/TRBV6-3
J gene: TRBJ2-7
clone size: few
CDR3 length: 15
D gene: NA
CDR3 protein: CASSYSPPGWNEQYF
CDR3 DNA: TGTGCCAGCAGTTACTCCCCGCCGGGGTGGAACGAGCAGTACTTC

V gene: TRBV13
J gene: TRBJ2-3
clone size: NA
CDR3 length: 13
D gene: NA
CDR3 protein: CASSNLGGGTQYF
CDR3 DNA: TGTGCCAGCAGCAACCTAGGGGGAGGGACGCAGTATTTT

V gene: TRBV15
J gene: TRBJ2-7
clone size: NA
CDR3 length: 16
D gene: NA
CDR3 protein: CATSRDIQVTSYEQYF
CDR3 DNA: TGTGCCACCAGCAGAGATATCCAGGTGACCTCCTACGAGCAGTACTTC

V gene: TRBV6-5
J gene: TRBJ1-6
clone size: few
CDR3 length: 16
D gene: NA
CDR3 protein: CASSSKGVTRNSPLHF
CDR3 DNA: TGTGCCAGCAGTTCAAAGGGAGTAACGAGGAATTCACCCCTCCACTTT

V gene: TRBV28
J gene: TRBJ1-1
clone size: NA
CDR3 length: 15
D gene: TRBD1
CDR3 protein: CASSLGVEGAAEAFF
CDR3 DNA: TGTGCCAGCAGTTTAGGCGTCGAGGGGGCCGCTGAAGCTTTCTTT

V gene: TRBV18
J gene: TRBJ1-6
clone size: NA
CDR3 length: 16
D gene: TRBD1
CDR3 protein: CASSPRGTDYNSPLHF
CDR3 DNA: TGTGCCAGCTCACCACGAGGGACAGATTATAATTCACCCCTCCACTTT

V gene: TRBV3-1/TRBV3-2
J gene: TRBJ2-2
clone size: NA
CDR3 length: 15
D gene: NA
CDR3 protein: CASSHRTAGTGELFF
CDR3 DNA: TGTGCCAGCAGCCATCGGACAGCGGGGACCGGGGAGCTGTTTTTT

V gene: TRBV13
J gene: TRBJ2-3
clone size: NA
CDR3 length: 17
D gene: TRBD1
CDR3 protein: CASSLVRATGLVDTQYF
CDR3 DNA: TGTGCCAGCAGCTTAGTAAGGGCGACAGGGCTGGTAGATACGCAGTATTTT

V gene: TRBV5-4
J gene: TRBJ1-2
clone size: NA
CDR3 length: 13
D gene: TRBD1
CDR3 protein: CASSLSGGYGYTF
CDR3 DNA: TGTGCCAGCAGCTTGTCAGGGGGCTATGGCTACACCTTC

V gene: TRBV7-3
J gene: TRBJ1-6
clone size: NA
CDR3 length: 17
D gene: NA
CDR3 protein: CASSLNPAGESNSPLHF
CDR3 DNA: TGTGCCAGCAGCTTAAACCCCGCGGGGGAGAGTAATTCACCCCTCCACTTT

V gene: TRBV5-1
J gene: TRBJ2-4
clone size: NA
CDR3 length: 17
D gene: TRBD2
CDR3 protein: CASSLAPPGLAGDRLYF
CDR3 DNA: TGCGCCAGCAGCTTGGCCCCTCCGGGACTAGCGGGAGATCGGTTGTACTTC

V gene: TRBV28
J gene: TRBJ1-5
clone size: NA
CDR3 length: 15
D gene: TRBD1
CDR3 protein: CASSSRGLSNQPQHF
CDR3 DNA: TGTGCCAGCAGTTCCAGGGGGCTTAGCAATCAGCCCCAGCATTTT

V gene: TRBV28
J gene: TRBJ1-3
clone size: NA
CDR3 length: 18
D gene: NA
CDR3 protein: CASNPGGRSLGSGNTIYF
CDR3 DNA: TGTGCCAGCAACCCGGGGGGGCGGTCCCTAGGGTCTGGAAACACCATATATTTT

V gene: TRBV19
J gene: TRBJ2-2
clone size: NA
CDR3 length: 16
D gene: NA
CDR3 protein: CASSMGETPGAGELFF
CDR3 DNA: TGTGCCAGTAGTATGGGCGAGACCCCCGGGGCCGGGGAGCTGTTTTTT

V gene: TRBV7-9
J gene: TRBJ2-7
clone size: NA
CDR3 length: 14
D gene: TRBD1
CDR3 protein: CASSSGQGRREQYF
CDR3 DNA: TGTGCCAGCAGCTCCGGACAGGGGAGGCGCGAGCAGTACTTC

V gene: TRBV28
J gene: TRBJ1-3
clone size: NA
CDR3 length: 15
D gene: TRBD1
CDR3 protein: CASVRDRVSGNTIYF
CDR3 DNA: TGTGCCAGCGTACGGGACAGGGTCTCTGGAAACACCATATATTTT

V gene: TRBV24-1
J gene: TRBJ2-3
clone size: NA
CDR3 length: 15
D gene: NA
CDR3 protein: CATSVGQTVPDTQYF
CDR3 DNA: TGTGCCACCAGTGTTGGGCAAACGGTCCCCGATACGCAGTATTTT

V gene: TRBV11-2
J gene: TRBJ2-7
clone size: NA
CDR3 length: 14
D gene: TRBD2
CDR3 protein: CASSFAGGRYEQYF
CDR3 DNA: TGTGCCAGCAGCTTTGCGGGAGGGCGATACGAGCAGTACTTC

V gene: TRBV14
J gene: TRBJ2-2
clone size: NA
CDR3 length: 14
D gene: NA
CDR3 protein: CASRDWANTGELFF
CDR3 DNA: TGTGCCAGCAGAGACTGGGCGAACACCGGGGAGCTGTTTTTT

V gene: TRBV28
J gene: TRBJ1-5
clone size: few
CDR3 length: 16
D gene: NA
CDR3 protein: CASSRAPEGGNQPQHF
CDR3 DNA: TGTGCCAGCAGTAGAGCTCCGGAGGGAGGCAATCAGCCCCAGCATTTT

V gene: TRBV7-2
J gene: TRBJ1-1
clone size: NA
CDR3 length: 17
D gene: TRBD1
CDR3 protein: CASRPSGQGRGSTEAFF
CDR3 DNA: TGTGCCAGCAGGCCATCGGGACAGGGAAGGGGGAGCACTGAAGCTTTCTTT